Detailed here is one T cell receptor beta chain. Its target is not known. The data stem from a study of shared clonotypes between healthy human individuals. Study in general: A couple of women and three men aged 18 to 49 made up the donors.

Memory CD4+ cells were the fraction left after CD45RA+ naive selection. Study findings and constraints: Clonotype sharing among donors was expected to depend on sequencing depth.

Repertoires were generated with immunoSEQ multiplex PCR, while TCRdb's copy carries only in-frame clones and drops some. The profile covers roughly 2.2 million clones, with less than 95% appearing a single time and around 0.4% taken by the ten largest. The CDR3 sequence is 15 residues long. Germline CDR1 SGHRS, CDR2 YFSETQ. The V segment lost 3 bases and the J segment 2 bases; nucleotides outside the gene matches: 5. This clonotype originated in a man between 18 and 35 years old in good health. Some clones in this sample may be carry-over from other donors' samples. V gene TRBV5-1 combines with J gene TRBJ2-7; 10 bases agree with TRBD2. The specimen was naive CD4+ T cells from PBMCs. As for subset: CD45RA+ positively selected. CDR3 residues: CASSSLTSGTYEQYF. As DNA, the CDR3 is TGCGCCAGCAGCTCCCTCACTAGCGGGACCTACGAGCAGTACTTC.